This entry lists 30 T cell receptor beta chains sequenced from one sample in a study of blood T cell repertoires in COVID-19. Method: immunoSEQ multiplex PCR; TCRdb's copy keeps in-frame clones and lacks some. The sample lists approximately 72,000 clones, around 83% seen once, with approximately 35% in the top ten. Source material: peripheral blood. The receptors were gathered from a woman older than 75 with active or convalescent COVID-19.

This chain joins TRBV4-1 and TRBJ1-2; 9 positions agree with TRBD1. Germline V lookup: CDR1 MGHRA, CDR2 YSYEKL. The CDR3 is 15 amino acids. Trimming at V came to 0 bases and at J to 5 bases, leaving 4 bases not matched to a gene. The CDR3, as DNA: TGCGCCAGCAGCCAAGAGAACAGGGGGCCGTATGGCTACACCTTC. Its protein product is CASSQENRGPYGYTF.

The chain uses TRBV7-2 and TRBJ2-2, with no clear D. V was cut by 5 bases and J by 0 bases, with 10 bases left in between. Looked up from germline, CDR1 is SGHTA and CDR2 is FQGNSA. There are 15 residues in the CDR3. CDR3: CASSLYHSNTGELFF. In nucleotides, the CDR3 is TGTGCCAGCAGCCTATACCACTCGAACACCGGGGAGCTGTTTTTT.

This chain links TRBV10-3 with TRBJ1-6; D is uncertain. In germline, CDR1 is ENHRY, CDR2 SYGVKD. The CDR3 has 14 amino acids. V lost 4 bases and J 10 bases, leaving 14 bases between the germline ends. The CDR3 sequence: CAISGGRSESPLHF. In nucleotides, the CDR3 is TGTGCCATCAGTGGAGGGAGGTCCGAGTCACCCCTCCACTTT.

The chain couples TRBV2 to TRBJ1-1; D not resolved. Trimming pared 3 bases from V and 7 bases from J, leaving 12 bases between. The CDR3 sequence is 13 residues long. Germline values: CDR1 SNHLY, CDR2 FYNNEI. CDR3 amino acids: CASSEWRDDEAFF. As DNA, the CDR3 is TGTGCCAGCAGTGAGTGGAGGGATGATGAAGCTTTCTTT.

The V gene is TRBV6-2 or TRBV6-3, the J gene TRBJ1-6; 9 nucleotides align to TRBD1. The V segment lost 8 bases and the J segment 9 bases; nucleotides outside the gene matches: 8. Germline V CDR1 and CDR2: MNHEY, SVGEGT. This CDR3 is built from 14 residues. In DNA form, the CDR3 reads TGTGCCAGCGGCCGCGGGGACAGGGCTTCACCCCTCCACTTT. Translated: CASGRGDRASPLHF.

CDR3 in DNA: TGTGCCAGCAGCTTAGTGGGGGGGAACTCCTACAATGAGCAGTTCTTC. It yields the protein CASSLVGGNSYNEQFF. V usage is TRBV7-2 and J usage is TRBJ2-1, with 7 bases aligning to TRBD2. CDR3 length: 16 residues. From germline, CDR1 is SGHTA and CDR2 FQGNSA. The V gene end was trimmed by 1 base and the J gene end by 0 bases; junction bases not matched to a gene: 3.

The chain joins TRBV7-8 to TRBJ1-5, with D possibly TRBD1 on 6 matching bases. V was shortened by 5 bases and J by 2 bases, with 19 bases between the two germline ends. CDR1 is SGHVS, CDR2 FQNEAQ, per germline. The CDR3 has 17 residues. CDR3 sequence: CASSPGEVAGGNQPQHF. In DNA, the CDR3 is TGTGCCAGCAGCCCAGGGGAAGTAGCGGGAGGCAATCAGCCCCAGCATTTT.

A single count supports this clone. The chain employs TRBV18 and TRBJ2-4; possibly TRBD1 for D (6 bases). Germline V gene lookup returns CDR1 KGHSH and CDR2 LQKENI. The V gene lost 8 bases and the J gene lost 2 bases, with 7 bases spanning the gap. CDR3 length: 12 residues. CDR3 amino acids: CASRDTKNIQYF. CDR3 nucleotide sequence: TGTGCCAGCCGGGACACCAAAAACATTCAGTACTTC.

In regard to this clone: An end of the junction differs from the germline gene, which may be a read error. V and J are TRBV7-2 and TRBJ2-7, with TRBD2 matching 8 bases. Germline V gene data show CDR1 as SGHTA and CDR2 as FQGNSA. The CDR3 is 13 residues long. The CDR3 loop reads CASSWTSSSEQYF. The DNA for the CDR3 is TGTGCCAGCAGTTGGACTAGCTCCTCCGAGCAGTACTTC.

This clone was detected only once. J is TRBJ2-7 and V is TRBV20-1, with D unclear. The length of the CDR3 is 11 residues. The germline V gene has CDR1 DFQATT and CDR2 SNEGSKA (reference sequence). V lost 5 bases, J lost 6 bases, and 11 bases lay in between. CDR3 nucleotide sequence: TGCAGTGCTTCGACCTCAGGCGAGCAGTACTTC. Translation gives CSASTSGEQYF.

The V and J genes are TRBV19 and TRBJ1-4; D is perhaps TRBD1 (6 bases). V gave up 4 bases and J gave up 5 bases, with 8 bases separating them. The CDR3 has 13 amino acids. Germline V lookup: CDR1 LNHDA, CDR2 SQIVND (reference sequence). DNA of the CDR3: TGTGCCAGTAGTAAAGGACAGAATGAAAAACTGTTTTTT. Protein sequence: CASSKGQNEKLFF. The entire variable domain, with the rest obtained from reference TRBV19 and TRBJ1-4, is as follows: DGGITQSPKYLFRKEGQNVTLSCEQNLNHDAMYWYRQDPGQGLRLIYYSQIVNDFQKGDIAEGYSVSREKKESFPLTVTSAQKNPTAFYLCASSKGQNEKLFFGSGTQLSVL.

This chain uses TRBV11-2 with TRBJ1-2; TRBD1 matches 7 bases. The V and J ends lost 5 bases and 11 bases, in that order; junction bases with no gene match: 8. This CDR3 has 12 residues. Per germline, CDR1 SGHAT and CDR2 FQNNGV. Here the CDR3 reads CASSRPGQNYTF. The CDR3, as DNA: TGTGCCAGCAGCCGTCCGGGACAGAATTACACCTTC.

The chain uses TRBV10-1 and TRBJ1-2; 7 bases map to TRBD1. This CDR3 has 14 residues. V lost 5 bases to trimming and J lost 0 bases; unmatched junction nucleotides: 3. Germline V gene lookup returns CDR1 WNHNN and CDR2 SYGVQD (reference sequence). CDR3 residues: CASSMTGTNYGYTF. The CDR3 nucleotides read TGCGCCAGCAGTATGACAGGGACTAACTATGGCTACACCTTC.

This chain joins TRBV28 and TRBJ2-5, with a weak D call TRBD2 (5 bases). The CDR3 totals 14 residues. The V and J ends lost 3 bases and 5 bases respectively, with 13 bases between them. Germline V gene lookup returns CDR1 MDHEN and CDR2 SYDVKM. CDR3 coding DNA: TGTGCCAGCAGTTTGGAGGCGGTAAGGGAGACCCAGTACTTC. Translation gives CASSLEAVRETQYF.

The chain uses TRBV10-1 and TRBJ1-1; 7 nucleotides match TRBD1. Trimming at V came to 4 bases and at J to 5 bases, leaving 4 bases not matched to a gene. Per the germline V gene, CDR1 is WNHNN and CDR2 is SYGVQD (reference sequence). This CDR3 is built from 13 residues. The CDR3 nucleotides read TGCGCCAGCAGTGGCCAACAGGGGACTGAAGCTTTCTTT. Its translation: CASSGQQGTEAFF.

The rearrangement uses TRBV6-6 and TRBJ2-3; D gene unclear. The CDR3 extends over 13 amino acids. The V gene's germline CDR1 is MNHNY and CDR2 SVGAGI (reference sequence). The V end lost 4 bases, the J end lost 2 bases, and 7 bases lay between the germline ends. The chain's CDR3 is CASSSTITDTQYF. The DNA for the CDR3 is TGTGCCAGCAGTTCTACTATCACAGATACGCAGTATTTT.

CDR3 protein: CASSEGSSQPQHF. Here the CDR3 DNA reads TGTGCCAGCTCGGAGGGGTCTAGTCAGCCCCAGCATTTT. The chain couples TRBV18 to TRBJ1-5; a weak D match, TRBD1 (5 bases). Between the trimmed V and J ends, which lost 6 bases and 6 bases, there was a span of 12 bases. The germline gives CDR1 KGHSH, CDR2 LQKENI. This CDR3 is built from 13 residues.

The genes are TRBV4-3 and TRBJ2-1; D perhaps matches TRBD2 (5 bases). Germline-derived CDR1 and CDR2 are LGHNA and YSLEER. The CDR3 runs to 15 residues. The V and J ends lost 0 bases and 2 bases respectively, with 8 bases between them. The CDR3, as DNA: TGCGCCAGCAGCCAAGAACAGCGGACCTACAATGAGCAGTTCTTC. Translating it yields CASSQEQRTYNEQFF.

The chain combines TRBV3-1 (or the pseudogene TRBV3-2) with TRBJ2-7; weak D call: TRBD2 (6 bases). The ends were cut back, 5 bases at V and 1 base at J, with 18 bases in the middle. The CDR3 length is 16 residues. The germline CDR1 and CDR2 sequences are LGHDT and YNNKEL (reference sequence). The CDR3: CASSDGGFTGSYEQYF. DNA for the CDR3: TGTGCCAGCAGCGACGGGGGTTTTACGGGTTCCTACGAGCAGTACTTC.

The chain is built from TRBV7-3 and TRBJ2-6; possible D gene TRBD2, 5 bases. The CDR3 is made up of 15 amino acids. Trimming took 3 bases from V and 4 from J, leaving 10 bases between them. CDR1 is SGHTA and CDR2 is FQGTGA in the germline V gene. The CDR3, as DNA: TGTGCCAGCAGCTTGGGGAGTTACGGGGCCAACGTCCTGACTTTC. Protein: CASSLGSYGANVLTF.

CDR3 sequence: CASSSSIEQYF. In DNA form, the CDR3 reads TGTGCCAGCAGCTCTTCTATCGAGCAGTACTTC. The V gene is TRBV3-1 (or the pseudogene TRBV3-2), the J gene TRBJ2-7; D call uncertain. V lost 5 bases and J lost 6, with 8 bases in between. The germline V gene has CDR1 LGHDT and CDR2 YNNKEL (reference sequence). The CDR3 totals 11 residues.

This clone has a handful of counts. The chain combines TRBV19 with TRBJ1-3; tentative D call: TRBD1 (5 bases). Germline V gives CDR1 LNHDA, CDR2 SQIVND (reference sequence). There are 14 residues in the CDR3. Trimming took 4 bases from V and 4 from J, leaving 11 bases between them. The CDR3 bases are TGTGCCAGTAGTACCAGACAGAGAGGAAACACCATATATTTT. This encodes CASSTRQRGNTIYF.

The chain is built from TRBV5-4 and TRBJ1-5; D is unresolved. The germline gives CDR1 SGHNT, CDR2 YYREEE (reference sequence). The CDR3 has 14 residues. Trimming shortened V by 2 bases and J by 7 bases, and 13 bases separated the two germline ends. The CDR3 DNA follows: TGTGCCAGCAGCTTCAGTCCTTTACAGCAGCCCCAGCATTTT. Translated, it gives CASSFSPLQQPQHF.

The chain uses TRBV18 and TRBJ1-1; D remains ambiguous. Germline V lookup: CDR1 KGHSH, CDR2 LQKENI. Trimming took 1 base from V and 2 from J, leaving 11 bases between them. The CDR3 is made up of 15 amino acids. The CDR3 spells CASSPLGRTNTEAFF. The CDR3 DNA reads TGTGCCAGCTCACCACTCGGCCGGACTAACACTGAAGCTTTCTTT.

The V gene is TRBV5-4, the J gene TRBJ1-5; D ambiguous. Trimming took 4 bases from V and 4 from J, leaving 12 bases between them. This CDR3 contains 14 residues. Germline CDR1 SGHNT, CDR2 YYREEE (reference sequence). For the CDR3, the DNA is TGTGCCAGCAGCGTCGCGGGGTCGAATCAGCCCCAGCATTTT. Translating gives CASSVAGSNQPQHF.

V and J are TRBV18 and TRBJ1-1; no clear D gene. Trimming cost V 3 bases and J 8 bases, with 16 bases left between them. This CDR3 has 14 residues. Germline CDR1 KGHSH, CDR2 LQKENI. CDR3 sequence reads: CASSPSVTGDEAFF. CDR3 bases: TGTGCCAGCTCACCGTCCGTGACGGGAGACGAAGCTTTCTTT.

The V gene is TRBV19, the J gene TRBJ1-2; D remains ambiguous. The ends were cut back, 6 bases at V and 13 bases at J, with 6 bases in the middle. CDR1 and CDR2 from the germline V gene are LNHDA and SQIVND (reference sequence). CDR3 length equals 8 residues. DNA of the CDR3: TGTGCCAGTAGAGCCGGCACCTTC. It encodes CASRAGTF.

The chain links TRBV6-5 to TRBJ1-3, with D hard to call. V lost 8 bases and J 0 bases, leaving 14 bases between the germline ends. The CDR3 consists of 15 residues. Germline lookup yields CDR1 MNHEY and CDR2 SVGAGI. CDR3 in amino acids: CASQEIGLSGNTIYF. The CDR3 DNA reads as TGTGCCAGCCAAGAGATTGGACTCTCTGGAAACACCATATATTTT.

The chain joins TRBV6-5 to TRBJ1-1; D gene unclear. CDR3 length: 13 amino acids. CDR1 is MNHEY, CDR2 SVGAGI, per germline. Between the trimmed V and J ends, which lost 5 bases and 1 base, there was a span of 8 bases. Here the CDR3 DNA reads TGTGCCAGCAGTCAGTCGGGGAACACTGAAGCTTTCTTT. It yields the protein CASSQSGNTEAFF.

A few counts support this clone. This chain joins TRBV5-1 and TRBJ1-1, with D possibly being TRBD1 (6 bases). This CDR3 has 16 residues. V dropped 0 bases and J dropped 0 bases, with 12 bases sitting between them. The germline CDR1 and CDR2 sequences are SGHRS and YFSETQ. This chain's CDR3 is CASSLVGEGVNTEAFF. CDR3 nucleotides: TGCGCCAGCAGCTTGGTAGGGGAGGGGGTGAACACTGAAGCTTTCTTT.